This T cell receptor (beta chain) was profiled in a study of cytomegalovirus exposure and HLA in healthy donors. Vbeta (60) and Jbeta (13) primers were used in the PCR. The method was immunoSEQ multiplex PCR; TCRdb's version includes in-frame clones alone and lacks a portion of them. The sample consists of 150,000 to 200,000 clones, 80% to 85% of them appearing once. V lost 6 bases and J lost 10; bases outside the gene matches: 18. This CDR3 spans 16 amino acids. Germline CDR1 MNHEY, CDR2 SMNVEV (reference sequence). The rearrangement uses TRBV27 and TRBJ1-1; 9 nucleotides align to TRBD1. This TCR came from a man aged 45-65 years in good health and CMV-seropositive. Sequencing was done on a sample of PBMCs. CDR3 bases: TGTGCCAGCAGAGTCTGGGGACAGGGCGCGAACGTGGGAGCTTTCTTT. This gives the protein CASRVWGQGANVGAFF.